This record looks at one TCR beta chain sequence and its context. This entry is derived from a study of T cell responses to AZD1222 COVID-19 vaccine. Across the whole study: Some second doses came at about 4 weeks and others at about 12 weeks; these were pooled.

Per the germline V gene, CDR1 is LNHDA and CDR2 is SQIVND (reference sequence). Trimming pared 6 bases from V and 0 bases from J, leaving 12 bases between. The CDR3 runs 15 residues. TCRdb keeps only in-frame clones here, not all; method: immunoSEQ multiplex PCR. The data show around 150,000 clones, about 91% seen once. The sequenced sample was peripheral blood, obtained on day 0 of AZD1222 vaccination. V is TRBV19 and J is TRBJ1-3, with unresolved D. This receptor was taken from an adult in good health. The CDR3 spells CASRLLPASGNTIYF. In DNA, the CDR3 is TGTGCCAGTAGACTCCTGCCGGCCTCTGGAAACACCATATATTTT.